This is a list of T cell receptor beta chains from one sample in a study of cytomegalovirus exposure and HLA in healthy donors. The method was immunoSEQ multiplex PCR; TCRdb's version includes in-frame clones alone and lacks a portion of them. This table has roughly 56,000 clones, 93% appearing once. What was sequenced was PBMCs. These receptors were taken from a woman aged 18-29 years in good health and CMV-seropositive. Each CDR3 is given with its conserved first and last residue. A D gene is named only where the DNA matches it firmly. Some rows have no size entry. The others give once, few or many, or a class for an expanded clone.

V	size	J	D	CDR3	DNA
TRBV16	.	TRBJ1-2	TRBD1	CASSPTKTGADGYTF	TGTGCCAGCAGCCCGACCAAGACAGGGGCGGACGGCTACACCTTC
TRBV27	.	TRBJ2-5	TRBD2	CASSLIAGEETQYF	TGTGCCAGCAGTTTGATAGCGGGGGAGGAGACCCAGTACTTC
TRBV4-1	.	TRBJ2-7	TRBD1	CASSPSGTGHGEQYF	TGCGCCAGCAGCCCAAGTGGGACAGGGCATGGCGAGCAGTACTTC
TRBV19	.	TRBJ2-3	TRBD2	CASSIRAAGGPTDTQYF	TGTGCCAGTAGTATAAGGGCAGCGGGGGGACCCACAGATACGCAGTATTTT
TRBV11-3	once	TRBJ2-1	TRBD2	CASSYIAGAYNEQFF	TGTGCCAGCAGCTACATAGCGGGGGCTTACAATGAGCAGTTCTTC
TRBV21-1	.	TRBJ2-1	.	CASSTPSGVYNEQFF	TGTGCCAGCAGCACGCCTAGCGGGGTTTACAATGAGCAGTTCTTC
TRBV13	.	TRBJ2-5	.	CASSRWGGGETQYF	TGTGCCAGCAGCCGGTGGGGGGGCGGAGAGACCCAGTACTTC
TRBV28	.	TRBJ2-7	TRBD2	CASRGGPGSPYEQYF	TGTGCCAGCAGGGGAGGGCCTGGGTCCCCATACGAGCAGTACTTC
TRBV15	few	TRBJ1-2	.	CATSPRRQGNYGYTF	TGTGCCACCAGCCCAAGAAGGCAGGGGAACTATGGCTACACCTTC
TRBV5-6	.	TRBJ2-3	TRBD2	CASSGVAGGMSTDTQYF	TGTGCCAGCAGCGGGGTAGCGGGGGGGATGAGCACAGATACGCAGTATTTT
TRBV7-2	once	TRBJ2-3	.	CASSAQGGRTDTQYF	TGTGCCAGCAGCGCACAGGGTGGCAGGACAGATACGCAGTATTTT
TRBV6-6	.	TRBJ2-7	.	CASSFESGEQYF	TGTGCCAGCAGTTTTGAGTCTGGCGAGCAGTACTTC
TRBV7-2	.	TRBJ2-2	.	CASSLNPGFGELFF	TGTGCCAGCAGCCTCAACCCAGGGTTCGGGGAGCTGTTTTTT
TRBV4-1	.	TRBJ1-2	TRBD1	CASSQRDRKSYGYTF	TGCGCCAGCAGCCAACGGGACAGAAAGTCCTATGGCTACACCTTC
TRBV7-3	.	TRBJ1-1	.	CASSFGMNTEAFF	TGTGCCAGCAGCTTTGGCATGAACACTGAAGCTTTCTTT
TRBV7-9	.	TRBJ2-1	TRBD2	CASSSTLAGGYNEQFF	TGTGCCAGCAGCTCAACTCTAGCGGGGGGTTACAATGAGCAGTTCTTC
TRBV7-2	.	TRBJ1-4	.	CATTDLPQEKLFF	TGTGCCACCACAGATCTTCCCCAGGAAAAACTGTTTTTT
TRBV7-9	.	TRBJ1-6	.	CASSFPLSPLHF	TGTGCCAGCAGCTTTCCCCTTTCACCCCTCCACTTT
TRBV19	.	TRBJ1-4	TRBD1	CASSMGTGDNEKLFF	TGTGCCAGTAGTATGGGAACAGGGGATAATGAAAAACTGTTTTTT
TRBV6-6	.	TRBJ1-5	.	CASRAGRGQPQHF	TGTGCCAGCCGAGCAGGGAGGGGTCAGCCCCAGCATTTT
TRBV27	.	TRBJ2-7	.	CASSSGRVIGGQYEQYF	TGTGCCAGCAGTTCAGGGAGGGTTATAGGGGGGCAATACGAGCAGTACTTC
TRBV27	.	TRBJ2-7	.	CASSPWGTSSYEQYF	TGTGCCAGCAGTCCCTGGGGCACCAGCTCCTACGAGCAGTACTTC
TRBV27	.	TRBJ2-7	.	CASSLVGGREQYF	TGTGCCAGCAGTTTGGTAGGAGGACGAGAGCAGTACTTC
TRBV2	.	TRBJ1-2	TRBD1	CARAGGLVGYTF	TGTGCCAGGGCAGGGGGCTTGGTTGGCTACACCTTC
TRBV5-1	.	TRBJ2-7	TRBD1	CASSPSGGILYEQYF	TGCGCCAGCAGCCCCTCAGGGGGCATCCTCTACGAGCAGTACTTC
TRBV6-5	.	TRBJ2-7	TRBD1	CASSSTGVLYEQYF	TGTGCCAGCAGTTCGACAGGGGTTCTCTACGAGCAGTACTTC
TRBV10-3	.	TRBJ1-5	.	CAISASYREIGVNQPQHF	TGTGCCATCAGTGCGAGTTACAGGGAGATAGGCGTCAATCAGCCCCAGCATTTT
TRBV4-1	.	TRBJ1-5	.	CASSQDYSNQPQHF	TGCGCCAGCAGCCAAGATTATAGCAATCAGCCCCAGCATTTT
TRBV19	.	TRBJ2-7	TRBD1	CASSRDRGPYEQYF	TGTGCCAGTAGCCGGGACAGGGGGCCGTACGAGCAGTACTTC
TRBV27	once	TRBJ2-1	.	CASSLYGRGQFF	TGTGCCAGCAGTTTATATGGGCGGGGACAGTTCTTC
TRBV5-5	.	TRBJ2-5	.	CASSLQEGGETQYF	TGTGCCAGCAGCTTACAAGAGGGCGGGGAGACCCAGTACTTC
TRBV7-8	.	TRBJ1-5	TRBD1	CASSQDRGDNQPQHF	TGTGCCAGCAGCCAGGACAGGGGGGACAATCAGCCCCAGCATTTT
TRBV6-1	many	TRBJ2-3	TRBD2	CASSVSSGGATDTQYF	TGTGCCAGCAGTGTGAGTAGCGGGGGGGCCACAGATACGCAGTATTTT
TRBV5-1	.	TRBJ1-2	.	CASSFQGTDYGYTF	TGCGCCAGCAGCTTTCAGGGGACGGATTATGGCTACACCTTC
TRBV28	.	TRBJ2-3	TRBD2	CASRQNLAGGTDTQYF	TGTGCCAGCAGACAGAACCTAGCGGGGGGCACAGATACGCAGTATTTT
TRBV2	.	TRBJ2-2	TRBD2	CASTTSGTPGELFF	TGTGCCAGCACGACTAGCGGGACGCCCGGGGAGCTGTTTTTT
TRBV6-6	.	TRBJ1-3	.	CAGLGNTIYF	TGTGCGGGGCTTGGAAACACCATATATTTT
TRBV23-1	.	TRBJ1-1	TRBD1	CASPRLCPGQGIWADTEAFF	TGCGCCAGCCCGAGGTTGTGTCCCGGACAGGGTATTTGGGCGGACACTGAAGCTTTCTTT
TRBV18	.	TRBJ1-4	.	CASSPSPATNEKLFF	TGTGCCAGCTCACCCTCCCCTGCAACTAATGAAAAACTGTTTTTT
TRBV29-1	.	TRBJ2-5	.	CSVAPKKETQYF	TGCAGCGTTGCCCCAAAAAAAGAGACCCAGTACTTC
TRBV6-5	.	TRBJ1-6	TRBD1	CASRTGEVNSPLHF	TGTGCCAGCAGGACAGGGGAAGTTAATTCACCCCTCCACTTT
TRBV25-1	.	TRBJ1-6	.	CASSPYSYSYNSPLHF	TGTGCCAGCAGTCCCTATAGCTACTCCTATAATTCACCCCTCCACTTT
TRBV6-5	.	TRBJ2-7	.	CASSYSIEGGEQYF	TGTGCCAGCAGTTACTCGATTGAAGGGGGCGAGCAGTACTTC